This T cell receptor beta chain appears in the sequencing data of a study of beta chain features in type 1 diabetes. Study-wide points: There was a moderate but significant shortening of TCRB CDR3s in all four CD4+ subsets of Type 1 diabetes patients. Diminished insertions and augmented deletions at VDJ junctions characterized type 1 diabetes patients.

Since all of the isolated RNA was reverse transcribed, expressed TCRB transcripts were what got sequenced. Average reads for naive, central memory and regulatory T cell samples were several million. Sequencing was performed with immunoSEQ multiplex PCR; in TCRdb, only in-frame clones are kept and a portion is missing. The sample includes some 660,000 clones, about an eighth of them seen just once. A single heparinised blood sample, averaging roughly 0.11 L, was obtained per donor. Concerning this clone: Its antigen remains unknown.

V was cut by 4 bases and J by 3 bases, with 11 bases left in between. This CDR3 comprises 13 residues. Germline assignment: CDR1 SGDLS and CDR2 YYNGEE. The sample taken for sequencing was naive CD4+ T cells from blood. The clonotype originates from a young man with type 1 diabetes. The chain combines TRBV9 with TRBJ2-7; D gene ambiguous. The CDR3 region has the DNA TGTGCCAGCAGCCCTCCCTTTCACTACGAGCAGTACTTC. Residues: CASSPPFHYEQYF.